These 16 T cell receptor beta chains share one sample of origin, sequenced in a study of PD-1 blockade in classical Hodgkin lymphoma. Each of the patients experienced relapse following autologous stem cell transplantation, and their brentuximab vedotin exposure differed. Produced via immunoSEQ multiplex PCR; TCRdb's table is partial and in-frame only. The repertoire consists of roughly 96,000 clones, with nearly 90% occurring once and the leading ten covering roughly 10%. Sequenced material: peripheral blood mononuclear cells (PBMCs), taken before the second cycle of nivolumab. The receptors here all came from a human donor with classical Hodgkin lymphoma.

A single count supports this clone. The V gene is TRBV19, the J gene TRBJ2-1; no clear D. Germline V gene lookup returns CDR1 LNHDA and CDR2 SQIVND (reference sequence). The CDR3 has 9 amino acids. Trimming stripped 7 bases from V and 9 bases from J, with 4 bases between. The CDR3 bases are TGTGCCAGTACGGGTGAGCAGTTCTTC. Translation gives CASTGEQFF.

The CDR3 loop is CASSEIWGQGAGANVLTF. CDR3 coding DNA: TGTGCCAGCAGTGAAATCTGGGGACAGGGGGCTGGGGCCAACGTCCTGACTTTC. The chain is built from TRBV6-1 and TRBJ2-6, with TRBD1 matching over 11 bases. V lost 2 bases and J lost 2; bases outside the gene matches: 5. Per germline, CDR1 MNHNS and CDR2 SASEGT. The CDR3 consists of 18 residues.

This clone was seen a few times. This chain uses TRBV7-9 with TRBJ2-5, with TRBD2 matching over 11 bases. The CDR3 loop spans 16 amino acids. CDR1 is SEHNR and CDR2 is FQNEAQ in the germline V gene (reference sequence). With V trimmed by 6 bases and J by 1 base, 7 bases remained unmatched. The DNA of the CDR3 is TGTGCCAGCAGTGCTAGCGGGAGGTTAGTCCAAGAGACCCAGTACTTC. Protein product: CASSASGRLVQETQYF. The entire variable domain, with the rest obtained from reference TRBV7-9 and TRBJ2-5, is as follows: DTGVSQNPRHKITKRGQNVTFRCDPISEHNRLYWYRQTLGQGPEFLTYFQNEAQLEKSRLLSDRFSAERPKGSFSTLEIQRTEQGDSAMYLCASSASGRLVQETQYFGPGTRLLVL.

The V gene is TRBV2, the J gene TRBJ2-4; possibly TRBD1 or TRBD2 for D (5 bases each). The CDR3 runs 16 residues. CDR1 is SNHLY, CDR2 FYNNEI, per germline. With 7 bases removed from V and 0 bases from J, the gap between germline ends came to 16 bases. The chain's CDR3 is CASTDLWGIAKNIQYF. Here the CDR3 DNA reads TGTGCCAGCACTGATCTCTGGGGGATAGCCAAAAACATTCAGTACTTC.

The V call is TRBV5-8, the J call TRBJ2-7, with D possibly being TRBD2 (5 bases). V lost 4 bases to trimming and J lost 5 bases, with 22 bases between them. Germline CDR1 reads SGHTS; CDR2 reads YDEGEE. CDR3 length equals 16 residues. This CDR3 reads CASSPQRRRDGDEQYF. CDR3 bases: TGTGCCAGCAGCCCTCAGCGGCGACGGGATGGCGACGAGCAGTACTTC.

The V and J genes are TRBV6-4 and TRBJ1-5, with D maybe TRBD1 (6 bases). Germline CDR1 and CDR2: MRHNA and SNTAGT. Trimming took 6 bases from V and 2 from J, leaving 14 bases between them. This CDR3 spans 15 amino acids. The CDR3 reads CASRSGDRCNQPQHF. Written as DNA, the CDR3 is TGTGCCAGCAGGAGCGGAGACAGGTGCAATCAGCCCCAGCATTTT.

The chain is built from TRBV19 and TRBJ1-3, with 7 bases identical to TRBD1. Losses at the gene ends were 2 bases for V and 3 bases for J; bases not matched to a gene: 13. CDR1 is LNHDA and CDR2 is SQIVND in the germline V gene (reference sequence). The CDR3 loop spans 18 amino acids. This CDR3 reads CASSIPNLQGCGGNTIYF. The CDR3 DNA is TGTGCCAGTAGTATACCAAACCTACAGGGGTGTGGTGGAAACACCATATATTTT. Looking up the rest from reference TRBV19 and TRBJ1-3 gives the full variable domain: DGGITQSPKYLFRKEGQNVTLSCEQNLNHDAMYWYRQDPGQGLRLIYYSQIVNDFQKGDIAEGYSVSREKKESFPLTVTSAQKNPTAFYLCASSIPNLQGCGGNTIYFGEGSWLTVV.

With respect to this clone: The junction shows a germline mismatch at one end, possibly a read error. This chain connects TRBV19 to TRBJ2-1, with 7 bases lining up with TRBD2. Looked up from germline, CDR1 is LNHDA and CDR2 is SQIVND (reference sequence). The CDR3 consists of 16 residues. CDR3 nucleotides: TGTGCCAGTGGTATGGCCGGGACTACCCATCGGAATGAGCAGTTCTTC. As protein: CASGMAGTTHRNEQFF.

CDR3 nucleotide sequence: TGCGCCAGCAGTGGGTCCCGCAATGAGCAGTTCTTC. Translating it yields CASSGSRNEQFF. The chain couples TRBV10-2 to TRBJ2-1; D unresolved. The germline V gene encodes CDR1 WSHSY and CDR2 SAAADI. The CDR3 covers 12 residues. V dropped 4 bases and J dropped 6 bases, with 7 bases sitting between them.

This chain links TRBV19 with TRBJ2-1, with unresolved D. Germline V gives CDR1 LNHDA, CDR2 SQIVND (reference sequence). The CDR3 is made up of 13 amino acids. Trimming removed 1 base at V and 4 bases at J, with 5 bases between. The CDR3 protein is CASSIVEYNEQFF. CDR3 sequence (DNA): TGTGCCAGTAGTATAGTTGAGTACAATGAGCAGTTCTTC.

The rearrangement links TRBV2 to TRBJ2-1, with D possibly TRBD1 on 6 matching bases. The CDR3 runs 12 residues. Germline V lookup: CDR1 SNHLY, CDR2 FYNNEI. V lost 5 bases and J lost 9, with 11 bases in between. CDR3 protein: CASSTAGAEQFF. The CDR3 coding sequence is TGTGCCAGCAGTACGGCAGGGGCTGAGCAGTTCTTC.

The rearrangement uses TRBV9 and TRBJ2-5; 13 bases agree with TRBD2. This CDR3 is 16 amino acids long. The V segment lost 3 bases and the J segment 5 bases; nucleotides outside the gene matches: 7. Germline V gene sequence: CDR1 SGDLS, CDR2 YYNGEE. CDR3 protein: CASSATSGRAMETQYF. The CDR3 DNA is TGTGCCAGCAGCGCTACTAGCGGGAGGGCCATGGAGACCCAGTACTTC.

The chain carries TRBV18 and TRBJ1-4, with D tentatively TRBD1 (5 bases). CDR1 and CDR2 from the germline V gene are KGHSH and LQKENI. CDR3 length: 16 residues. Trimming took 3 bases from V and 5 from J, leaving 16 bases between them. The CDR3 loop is CASSPTTGGMNEKLFF. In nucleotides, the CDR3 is TGTGCCAGCTCACCTACAACAGGAGGAATGAATGAAAAACTGTTTTTT.

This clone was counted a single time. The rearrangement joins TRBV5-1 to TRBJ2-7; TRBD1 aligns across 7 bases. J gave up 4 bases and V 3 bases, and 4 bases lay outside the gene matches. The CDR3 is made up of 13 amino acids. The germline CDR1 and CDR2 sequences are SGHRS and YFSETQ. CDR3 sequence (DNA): TGCGCCAGCAGCTCCGACAGGGAGTACGAGCAGTACTTC. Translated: CASSSDREYEQYF. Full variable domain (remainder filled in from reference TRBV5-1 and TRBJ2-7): KAGVTQTPRYLIKTRGQQVTLSCSPISGHRSVSWYQQTPGQGLQFLFEYFSETQRNKGNFPGRFSGRQFSNSRSEMNVSTLELGDSALYLCASSSDREYEQYFGPGTRLTVT.

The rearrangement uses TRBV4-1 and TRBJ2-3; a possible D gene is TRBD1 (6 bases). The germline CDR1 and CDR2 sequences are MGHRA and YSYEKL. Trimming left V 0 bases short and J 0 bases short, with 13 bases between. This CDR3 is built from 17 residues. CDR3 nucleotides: TGCGCCAGCAGCCAAGATTGGGGGCCAAGAAGCACAGATACGCAGTATTTT. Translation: CASSQDWGPRSTDTQYF.

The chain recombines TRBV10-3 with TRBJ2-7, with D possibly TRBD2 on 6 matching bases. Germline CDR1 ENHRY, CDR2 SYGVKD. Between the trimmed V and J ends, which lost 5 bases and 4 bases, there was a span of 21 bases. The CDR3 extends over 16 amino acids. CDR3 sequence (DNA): TGTGCCATCAGTCCCACTGATGGGGGACTCCTTTACGAGCAGTACTTC. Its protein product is CAISPTDGGLLYEQYF.